Each of the 29 T cell receptor beta chains below was sequenced from the same sample in a study of regulatory T cells in long-lasting Graves disease (dated by TCRdb to about 2021). This specimen's time point label, interpreted: persistent/refractory GD, antithyroid drugs over 5 years with positive TRAb. For both TCR sequencing and RNA sequencing, RNA was extracted from PBMCs in TRIzol. Libraries came from multiplex PCR. Sequencing was performed on an Illumina HiSeq 4000. TCR beta libraries were built with iRepertoire HTBI primers and Arm-PCR amplification of CDR3 regions. TCRdb redid the processing of the public reads, applying fastp at Q25 and MiXCR, and retained in-frame beta chains. Under each unique CDR3 protein, matching rows form one entry showing the most common genes and DNA. This sample holds over 350,000 distinct CDR3 sequences; less than 25% were observed only once. The ten largest make up around 20% of the sample.

The sequenced sample was peripheral blood mononuclear cells (PBMCs), obtained when the disease was refractory, from a patient treated with antithyroid drugs. All receptors come from a female donor with Graves disease.

The V gene is TRBV9, the J gene TRBJ2-2; D remains unclear. This CDR3 contains 12 residues. V gave up 3 bases and J gave up 5 bases, with 5 bases separating them. The germline gives CDR1 SGDLS, CDR2 YYNGEE. The CDR3 loop is CASSDRTGELFF. CDR3 sequence (DNA): TGTGCCAGCAGCGACAGAACCGGGGAGCTGTTTTTT.

This clonotype has a single count. The chain employs TRBV29-1 and TRBJ2-1; 10 bases are a match to TRBD2. The CDR3 has 15 residues. V lost 4 bases to trimming and J lost 5 bases; unmatched junction nucleotides: 8. Germline V gene data show CDR1 as SQVTM and CDR2 as ANQGSEA. The CDR3 region is CSVAGSGRSNNEQFF. For the CDR3, the DNA is TGCAGCGTTGCCGGTAGCGGGAGGAGTAACAATGAGCAGTTCTTC.

The rearrangement uses TRBV29-1 and TRBJ2-3; D unresolved. The ends were cut back, 3 bases at V and 6 bases at J, with 10 bases in the middle. Looked up from germline, CDR1 is SQVTM and CDR2 is ANQGSEA. The CDR3 length is 12 residues. CDR3 in DNA: TGCAGCGTTGAGGTCCCTAGGGATACGCAGTATTTT. It yields the protein CSVEVPRDTQYF.

Ten or more counts support this clonotype. The rearrangement joins TRBV27 to TRBJ1-5; D ambiguous. V was pared by 3 bases and J by 3 bases, with 3 bases between. CDR3 size: 12 residues. The V gene's germline CDR1 is MNHEY and CDR2 SMNVEV (reference sequence). CDR3 DNA sequence: TGTGCCAGCAGTTTTGCCAATCAGCCCCAGCATTTT. Translating gives CASSFANQPQHF.

This clonotype came up many times. This rearrangement joins TRBV2 to TRBJ2-7; TRBD2 matches at 13 bases. With 7 bases clipped from V and 2 bases from J, the junction kept 8 bases outside the gene matches. The V gene's germline CDR1 is SNHLY and CDR2 FYNNEI. The CDR3 contains 16 residues. CDR3 residues: CASTRLAGGVTYEQYF. The CDR3 coding sequence is TGTGCCAGCACCCGACTAGCGGGAGGTGTGACCTACGAGCAGTACTTC.

This clonotype occurred many times. This sequence joins TRBV3-1 and TRBJ1-2; 10 nucleotides match TRBD1. The CDR3 is 16 residues long. Germline assignment: CDR1 LGHDT and CDR2 YNNKEL (reference sequence). The J segment lost 4 bases and the V segment lost 1 base, leaving 6 bases of the junction unmatched. CDR3 bases: TGTGCCAGCAGCCAAGTTGGGACAGGGGATCGCTATGGCTACACCTTC. Translating gives CASSQVGTGDRYGYTF.

The V and J genes are TRBV7-2 and TRBJ2-2; D unresolved. CDR1 is SGHTA, CDR2 FQGNSA, per germline. This CDR3 region has 16 residues. V was cut by 3 bases and J by 4 bases, with 15 bases left in between. CDR3 protein: CASSLRLKTITGELFF. The CDR3 DNA reads as TGTGCCAGCAGCTTGCGGTTGAAGACAATCACCGGGGAGCTGTTTTTT.

This clonotype has ten or more counts. The chain employs TRBV28 and TRBJ1-3, with D possibly being TRBD1 (5 bases). Germline V gives CDR1 MDHEN, CDR2 SYDVKM. V lost 5 bases, J lost 0 bases, and 11 bases lay in between. The CDR3 spans 15 residues. CDR3 loop: CASSPRVYSGNTIYF. The CDR3 nucleotides are TGTGCCAGCAGTCCCAGGGTGTACTCTGGAAACACCATATATTTT.

In its sample, this clonotype was seen many times. The rearrangement joins TRBV12-3 or TRBV12-4 to TRBJ1-2, with 8 positions matching TRBD1. Trimming cost V 4 bases and J 7 bases; bases outside gene matches: 5. This CDR3 comprises 13 residues. The CDR3 loop reads CASSSTGALGYTF. The CDR3, as DNA: TGTGCCAGCAGTTCGACAGGGGCCCTTGGCTACACCTTC.

In the case of this clonotype: One junction end does not reproduce the germline sequence, and a read error may be involved. This chain joins TRBV29-1 and TRBJ2-7; D is tentatively TRBD1 or TRBD2 (5 bases each). Per germline, CDR1 SQVTM and CDR2 ANQGSEA. This CDR3 is built from 13 residues. Written as DNA, the CDR3 is TGCGGCGTCGACACCCTGCCGGGACACGAGCAGTACTTC. Encoded protein: CGVDTLPGHEQYF.

A word on this clonotype: A clone one base away is much larger, so this may be a read error. V gene TRBV12-3 or TRBV12-4 combines with J gene TRBJ1-1; the D is unclear. The CDR3 sequence is 13 residues long. CDR3 bases: TGTGCCAGCCGTTTTATGGGAGCCACTGAAGCTTTCTTT. Encoded protein: CASRFMGATEAFF.

This clonotype was seen a single time. V gene TRBV6-9 combines with J gene TRBJ2-3, with a tentative D call TRBD2 (6 bases). The CDR3 is made up of 14 amino acids. Trimming removed 4 bases from V and 4 bases from J, with 12 bases in between. Germline V gene sequence: CDR1 MNHGY, CDR2 SVAAGI. The CDR3 nucleotides read TGTGCCAGCAGTTTGGAGGGGCGTGCAGATACGCAGTATTTT. This encodes CASSLEGRADTQYF.

This clonotype was detected many times. The chain has TRBV7-2 and TRBJ2-2, with D tentatively TRBD2 (6 bases). Germline V gene lookup returns CDR1 SGHTA and CDR2 FQGNSA. Trimming left V 1 base short and J 0 bases short, with 9 bases between. CDR3 length equals 16 residues. The CDR3 nucleotides read TGTGCCAGCAGCTTAGAGGGCGGGGCGAACACCGGGGAGCTGTTTTTT. Its translation is CASSLEGGANTGELFF.

On this clonotype itself: A read error may account for a junction end that differs from germline. This chain links TRBV3-1 with TRBJ1-6; 7 bases match TRBD1. The CDR3 is made up of 15 amino acids. CDR1 is LGHDT and CDR2 is YNNKEL in the germline V gene (reference sequence). The CDR3 nucleotides read TGTGCCAACAGCCAAGGGGGCTCGGATAATTCACCCCTCCACTTT. The encoded protein is CANSQGGSDNSPLHF.

There are many counts of this clonotype. The genes are TRBV7-8 and TRBJ2-5, with a possible D match to TRBD1 (5 bases). CDR3 size: 17 residues. Trimming removed 0 bases from V and 5 bases from J, with 19 bases in between. The germline V gene encodes CDR1 SGHVS and CDR2 FQNEAQ. CDR3 loop: CASSLALRQGGSETQYF. The CDR3 DNA reads as TGTGCCAGCAGCTTAGCTCTACGCCAGGGTGGAAGTGAGACCCAGTACTTC.

This clonotype was seen ten or more times. CDR3 loop: CASSSLVRGDNQPQHF. DNA of the CDR3: TGTGCCAGCAGTTCCCTCGTGAGGGGGGACAATCAGCCCCAGCATTTT. The chain recombines TRBV28 with TRBJ1-5; weak D call: TRBD1 (6 bases). The CDR3 length is 16 residues. The germline gives CDR1 MDHEN, CDR2 SYDVKM. V dropped 4 bases and J dropped 3 bases, with 16 bases sitting between them.

This clonotype was detected many times. V usage is TRBV28 and J usage is TRBJ1-6; D not certain. Trimming left V 2 bases short and J 5 bases short, with 10 bases between. CDR1 MDHEN and CDR2 SYDVKM come from the germline V gene. The CDR3 totals 15 residues. The CDR3 loop reads CASSLRDLNNSPLHF. The CDR3 DNA reads as TGTGCCAGCAGTTTACGAGACCTGAATAATTCACCCCTCCACTTT.

At least ten counts were recorded for this clonotype. The CDR3, as DNA: TGTGCCAGCAGCTTAGGGGGGACTGCCTTTGGAGTTTCTAACACTGAAGCTTTCTTT. It is translated as CASSLGGTAFGVSNTEAFF. This chain connects TRBV7-6 to TRBJ1-1; D is perhaps TRBD1 (5 bases). CDR1 is SGHVS and CDR2 is FNYEAQ in the germline V gene. The CDR3 consists of 19 residues. V gave up 1 base and J gave up 2 bases, with 23 bases separating them.

The rearrangement joins TRBV6-4 to TRBJ1-5, with a tentative D call TRBD1 (6 bases). V shed 5 bases and J shed 3 bases, with 17 bases lying between them. Germline V gives CDR1 MRHNA, CDR2 SNTAGT. The CDR3 has 16 amino acids. The CDR3 DNA reads as TGTGCCAGCAGTTATCAGACAGGAGGAGTCAATCAGCCCCAGCATTTT. This translates into CASSYQTGGVNQPQHF.

This clonotype was seen repeatedly, ten times or more. V gene TRBV29-1 combines with J gene TRBJ1-2; no clear D. With 0 bases removed from V and 6 bases from J, the gap between germline ends came to 8 bases. The CDR3 loop spans 12 amino acids. CDR1 and CDR2 from the germline V gene are SQVTM and ANQGSEA. The CDR3, as DNA: TGCAGCGTTGAAGAAGGCCTGAATGGCTACACCTTC. Its translation: CSVEEGLNGYTF.

This clonotype was seen more than once but under ten times. The final CDR3 position lacks the conserved phenylalanine or tryptophan, pointing to a likely read error. The J gene is TRBJ1-1, the V gene TRBV30; D unresolved. The CDR3 runs to 10 residues. V dropped 4 bases and J dropped 0 bases, with 0 bases sitting between them. Germline CDR1 reads GTSNPN; CDR2 reads SVGIG (reference sequence). The CDR3 DNA sequence: TGTGCCTGGATGAACACTGAAGCTTTCCTT. Protein sequence: CAWMNTEAFL.

The CDR3 is CASSAGLAGGGEQFF. DNA of the CDR3: TGTGCCAGCAGCGCGGGACTAGCGGGAGGAGGTGAGCAGTTCTTC. The gene calls are TRBV11-2 and TRBJ2-1; 15 bases are a match to TRBD2. The CDR3 runs to 15 residues. The trim removed 5 bases at V and 9 bases at J, leaving 5 bases unmatched. Germline CDR1 SGHAT, CDR2 FQNNGV.

The chain carries TRBV20-1 and TRBJ2-2; maybe TRBD2 (5 bases). Trimming removed 5 bases at V and 5 bases at J, with 12 bases between. The length of the CDR3 is 13 residues. The germline V gene encodes CDR1 DFQATT and CDR2 SNEGSKA (reference sequence). CDR3 nucleotides: TGCAGTGCTCTGGGAGAAAGGACCGGGGAGCTGTTTTTT. Amino acid sequence: CSALGERTGELFF.

This clonotype occurred many times. V gene TRBV7-2 combines with J gene TRBJ2-7; no firm D call. Trimming left V 5 bases short and J 3 bases short, with 11 bases between. CDR3 size: 13 residues. The germline V gene encodes CDR1 SGHTA and CDR2 FQGNSA. This CDR3 is CASSERRVYEQYF. The CDR3 DNA follows: TGTGCCAGCAGCGAGCGACGGGTCTACGAGCAGTACTTC.

This clonotype was seen repeatedly, ten times or more. The CDR3: CASRGQGATFGYTF. The CDR3 region has the DNA TGTGCCAGCAGAGGCCAGGGGGCTACGTTTGGCTACACCTTC. The genes are TRBV2 and TRBJ1-2; 8 nucleotides match TRBD1. Germline-derived CDR1 and CDR2 are SNHLY and FYNNEI. The junction had 10 bases not matched to a gene; V was cut back by 6 bases and J by 7 bases. CDR3 length equals 14 residues.

In this sample, this clonotype turned up many times. The chain combines TRBV12-3 or TRBV12-4 with TRBJ1-5; weak D call: TRBD1 (5 bases). With 6 bases removed from V and 3 bases from J, the gap between germline ends came to 12 bases. CDR3 length: 14 amino acids. In nucleotides, the CDR3 is TGTGCCAGCAGCCTCAGGGTAAACAATCAGCCCCAGCATTTT. As protein: CASSLRVNNQPQHF.

This clonotype was counted a few times. This CDR3 is CASSFGTGTSYEQYF. The CDR3 region has the DNA TGTGCCAGCAGTTTTGGGACAGGGACCTCCTACGAGCAGTACTTC. The chain carries TRBV28 and TRBJ2-7; 9 bases are shared with TRBD1. Germline loops: CDR1 MDHEN, CDR2 SYDVKM. J was trimmed by 0 bases and V by 3 bases; bases with no gene match: 3. The CDR3 is 15 residues long.

This chain connects TRBV25-1 to TRBJ2-5, with 8 bases matching TRBD1. There are 15 residues in the CDR3. Germline lookup yields CDR1 MGHDK and CDR2 SYGVNS. After removal of 0 bases from V and 5 bases from J, the junction contained 5 bases not matched to a gene. The CDR3 DNA is TGTGCCAGCAGTGAATATGGGCAGGGGGCGGAGACCCAGTACTTC. This sequence encodes CASSEYGQGAETQYF.

This clonotype was observed at least ten times. The chain couples TRBV20-1 to TRBJ2-5; the match to TRBD2 covers 8 bases. Trimming took 6 bases from V and 5 from J; bases not matched to a gene: 17. The CDR3 loop spans 16 amino acids. CDR1 and CDR2 from the germline V gene are DFQATT and SNEGSKA (reference sequence). The CDR3 here is CSANREGQAGWETQYF. Written as DNA, the CDR3 is TGCAGTGCCAACCGGGAGGGTCAAGCGGGATGGGAGACCCAGTACTTC.